This T cell receptor (beta chain) stems from a study of cytomegalovirus exposure and HLA in healthy donors (dated by TCRdb to 2017 to 2019). Regarding the complete study: In an earlier analysis of 450 to 750 of the donors, about 260 Gb of sequence data and 100 million or so unique TCR beta sequences from roughly 180 million T cells were reported. An earlier analysis of a few hundred of the donors applied high-throughput TCR beta sequencing to assess whether each TCR beta V gene segment acted as functional or pseudogenic. Using immunosequencing, the study profiled T cell repertoires from fewer than 850 subjects and related those repertoires to cytomegalovirus serostatus. All discovery cohort repertoires had been generated on a single sequencing platform. Alongside the repertoire data, information on donor age, sex, ethnicity and CMV serostatus was compiled. The number of typed donors differed by locus: about 620-640 for A, B, C, DRB1 and DQB1; 522 for DQA1; approximately 600 for DPA1; and 400 to 480 for DPB1. Because of strong linkage in the cohort, roughly five DR-DQ haplotypes were treated as single units for association and clustering. On average, around 230,000 unique TCR beta nucleotide sequences were sequenced per donor among 398 genotyped donors of the cohort, with 15% to 20% of those sequences being non-productive. Among the roughly 400 genotyped donors, more than 70% belonged to the genetic ancestry cluster associated with self-reported Caucasian donors. A separate validation cohort of over a hundred different subjects was used in addition to the roughly 670-subject first cohort. A later analysis re-examined previously published TCR beta repertoires from more than 600 donors and added high-resolution HLA genotyping to investigate patterns of TCR occurrence. Rather than drawing on any new phenotypic data, the later analysis identified candidate immune exposures from TCR beta sequences and the way those sequences occurred across donors. To predict cytomegalovirus infection status, the study brought together high-throughput TCR immunosequencing, statistical association of individual TCRs with disease status, and machine learning. An early release that covered around 590 HLA-typed donors contained around 330 gigabases of sequencing data and 80 million or so unique TCR sequences. The aim of the study was to test whether cataloging public T cell receptors could identify signatures of past pathogen exposure. A later genetic analysis used genome-wide SNP genotypes for about 60% of the roughly 700 donors, treating that subset as a discovery cohort. Class I and class II HLA loci were covered by the typing at four-digit resolution.

Results the study describes overall, beyond this receptor: Roughly uniform sequencing depth across donors was assumed in presence/absence analyses, although this assumption may not hold. A cluster of highly shared sequence variants was judged likely to represent a technical artifact of the sequencing pipeline. Some IMGT-functional V segments, including TRBV6-2 and TRBV6-3, could not be distinguished by the 87-base-pair reads and were therefore excluded. Correlated functional status among segregating V segments might be attributable to linkage disequilibrium, but an unknown experimental factor could not be ruled out. According to a later analysis, parvovirus B19, influenza, CMV and Epstein-Barr virus appeared linked to several top co-occurrence clusters. A further reported finding was that TCR beta sequences accurately predicted the HLA-A and HLA-B alleles for most subjects in the first cohort. An association between a missense DCLRE1C variant and V-gene and J-gene trimming of TCR beta chains was found in a later genetic analysis and replicated in an independent cohort. Three of the identified cytomegalovirus-associated TCR beta chains were confirmed in vitro to be specific for cytomegalovirus antigens. In an earlier analysis of 587 of the donors, most TCR beta V segments were observed in productive rearrangements about 87% or about 30% of the time, broadly matching IMGT annotations. Only TCR beta chains were sequenced in this cohort, and the absence of alpha or paired-chain data limited detectable features. Because HLA typing was missing for some donors at each locus, association tests included only the typed subset. A later analysis found that most CMV-associated TCR beta chains appeared HLA-restricted, with HLA associations seemingly driven largely by CMV exposure. When HLA alleles, especially DR and DQ, strongly co-occurred, attributing TCR associations to individual alleles was difficult. The earlier analysis of approximately 540 of the donors excluded 15 to 20 rarely observed V segments, including chromosome 9 orphons, because counts were too low. CMV serostatus was the only immune exposure information available for the cohort. A later genetic analysis reported fewer N-insertions in productive TCRs among donors in an Asian-associated ancestry cluster than the 666-donor mean. Specific HLA alleles were associated with 15,000 to 20,000 TCR beta sequences at a false discovery rate of 0.05 in a later analysis. Cytomegalovirus status was reported to be diagnosed by the classifier with high specificity and sensitivity in both the original and validation cohorts. In the study, about 150 TCR beta chains were listed as associated with cytomegalovirus. In a later analysis, TCR association rates were found to vary across HLA loci, with the most associated TCRs seen for DRB1 alleles and the fewest for HLA-C alleles. Most TCR sequences were seen in very few donors, while some public TCRs were found in many individuals. In a later analysis, HLA-associated TCR beta chains showed more clonal expansion and lower generation probabilities than non-associated chains that were equally common. According to the authors, the approach could potentially be generalized to other disease states and immunological phenotypes.

Library preparation used the immunoSEQ multiplex PCR assay. For the multiplex PCR, a mixture combining 60 forward primers for TCR Vbeta segments and 13 reverse primers for TCR Jbeta segments was used. Amplification of the CDR3 region of rearranged TCR beta genes was performed with a multiplex PCR assay on genomic DNA. On the Illumina HiSeq System, the amplified TCR beta libraries were sequenced as 87-base-pair reads. The study's processing was this. In a later analysis, tens of millions of unique TCR beta chains were counted across the roughly 670 repertoires, and about 9.9 million of these chains were shared by at least two donors. Raw reads were error-corrected and collapsed into unique sequences with a nearest-neighbor algorithm that merged closely related sequences to remove PCR and sequencing errors. CDR3 sequences were aligned to IMGT reference sequences to assign V, D and J gene segments. For a sequence to be retained, a match of at least six nucleotides to both a V gene segment and a J gene segment was required. Rearrangements were classified as productive when the CDR3 lacked stop codons and remained in frame with V and J, and all other rearrangements were classified as non-productive. CDR3 was defined according to IMGT convention as the region running from the second conserved V-encoded cysteine to the conserved J-encoded phenylalanine. Sequences without an unambiguous match to a single V gene segment were excluded from the earlier analysis of about 600 of the donors. An earlier analysis of some 610 of the donors called V segments functional above 56.7% productive rearrangements and segregating when the between-donor standard deviation exceeded 5%. To diagnose cytomegalovirus status from the catalog of TCR beta chain sequences, a statistical classification framework was built. In a later analysis, V and J genes were assigned by comparing TCR nucleotide sequences against IMGT/GENE-DB human TR gene sequences. Using the TCRdist pipeline, a later analysis assigned CDR3 sequences along with most-parsimonious VDJ recombination scenarios. In a later analysis, each TCR beta chain was defined by its CDR3 amino acid sequence together with its V-gene family, and reads without a unique V-gene family were excluded. A later analysis removed 500 to 600 highly shared, low-generation-probability nucleotide sequences to deal with suspected cross-contamination and a sequencing artifact. A later analysis calculated a clonal expansion index for each public chain from normalized within-repertoire ranks of inferred template counts. In a later analysis, generation probabilities were computed with a VDJ recombination model fitted to out-of-frame rearrangements, and the resulting probabilities were checked against IGoR. A later analysis scored TCR-TCR, TCR-HLA and TCR-CMV co-occurrence with hypergeometric tests, applying a repertoire-size bias correction to TCR pairs. False discovery rates were estimated in a later analysis by permuting HLA or CMV assignments 20 times. In a later analysis, co-occurring TCRs were grouped using DBSCAN, with TCRdist sequence similarity added in when clustering inside HLA-allele-positive subsets. Co-occurrence clustering excluded repertoires with fewer than 30,000 or more than 120,000 public chains, plus five with anomalous nucleotide sharing. TCRdb limited this immuneACCESS table to in-frame rearrangements with V and J called. A share of clones is missing; checked studies link under half to unresolved V genes, and the rest is unexplained. D and trimming were read from the DNA, whereas the V and J calls and clone size are those reported in that table. This sample gives 100,000 to 150,000 clones in total; about 86% of them show up just once. The ten largest clones capture less than 5.5% of the sample.

On this clone: Its antigen is still unknown. No clone much larger than this one lies a single base away; base qualities are absent.

For CDR1 and CDR2, the germline V gene lists SGDLS and YYNGEE. Including cysteine and phenylalanine, the CDR3 has 14 amino acids. The read is trimmed to its CDR3 DNA, 42 bases read in frame from base 1. Trimming takes 3 bases from V and 5 bases from J, and the germline ends sit 13 bases apart. The cohort consisted of 650 to 850 healthy bone marrow donors. All cohort members were sampled while nominally healthy, although unrecorded immune exposures were likely present. The donor was CMV seronegative and belonged to the group of 352 seronegative cohort members. A peripheral blood sample was collected from each donor, and TCR beta sequencing was performed on peripheral blood mononuclear cells. The Qiagen DNeasy Blood Extraction Kit was used to extract genomic DNA from the blood cell samples.

The specimen was PBMCs. The sequence was collected from a woman under 40 in good health and CMV-seronegative. The chain links TRBV9 with TRBJ2-3; no D gene is confidently identified. The DNA sequence is given as TGTGCCAGCAGCGACCTTTCCTCGGGAGATACGCAGTATTTT. Its protein product is CASSDLSSGDTQYF.